This TCR beta chain was found in a study of blood T cell repertoires in COVID-19. Study-wide context: From the United States, Italy and Spain came samples of acute and convalescent COVID-19.

Original processing notes: Amplified reference gene primers provided the basis for estimating nucleated cell counts. Produced via immunoSEQ multiplex PCR; TCRdb's table is partial and in-frame only. The V and J calls and clone size are taken from that table; D and trimming were inferred from the DNA. The table shows a few hundred thousand clones, with approximately 85% occurring only once. This CDR3 is 14 amino acids long. The V gene lost 3 bases and the J gene lost 3 bases, with 11 bases spanning the gap. Germline values: CDR1 KGHSH, CDR2 LQKENI. Sequenced: peripheral blood. The origin of this receptor is a human donor in a cohort sampled during active COVID-19. The chain joins TRBV18 to TRBJ2-5, with D perhaps matching TRBD2 (6 bases). The chain's CDR3 is CASSPGGWEETQYF. Here the CDR3 DNA reads TGTGCCAGCTCACCGGGAGGATGGGAAGAGACCCAGTACTTC.